This T cell receptor (beta chain) is from a study of identical twins' blood T cells. On the study more broadly: Around 53 million reads covered roughly 6 alpha-chain and roughly 6 beta-chain libraries.

The sample holds a few counts of this clonotype. Germline V gene sequence: CDR1 SGDLS, CDR2 YYNGEE. The J segment lost 0 bases and the V segment lost 0 bases, leaving 3 bases of the junction unmatched. This CDR3 spans 17 amino acids. TCRdb ran MiXCR on the 5' RACE reads and lists one entry per CDR3 protein. The top ten hold roughly 6.1% of the sample, which has a few hundred thousand distinct CDR3 sequences, more than 25% seen once. The genes are TRBV9 and TRBJ2-3; 11 positions match TRBD2. Input material: PBMCs. This clonotype was sampled from a woman between 18 and 55 years old in good health. The CDR3 DNA sequence: TGTGCCAGCAGCGTAGGAGTAGCGGGAGGGAGCACAGATACGCAGTATTTT. Residues: CASSVGVAGGSTDTQYF.